This T cell receptor beta chain was identified during a study of control samples from healthy donors and cancer patients. This CDR3 region has 16 residues. From germline, CDR1 is SGHTS and CDR2 YDEGEE. The V and J ends lost 4 bases and 4 bases respectively, with 18 bases between them. Generated by immunoSEQ multiplex PCR, the TCRdb table keeps only in-frame clones and is missing some. The sample includes 130,000 to 150,000 clones, about 93% of them seen just once. The chain joins TRBV5-8 to TRBJ2-1, with D possibly TRBD1 on 5 matching bases. This receptor was identified in a man in his 60s with colorectal cancer. The sample consisted of PBMCs. DNA of the CDR3: TGTGCCAGCAGCCCGAGACAGCCTGGAGTTTACAATGAGCAGTTCTTC. As protein: CASSPRQPGVYNEQFF.